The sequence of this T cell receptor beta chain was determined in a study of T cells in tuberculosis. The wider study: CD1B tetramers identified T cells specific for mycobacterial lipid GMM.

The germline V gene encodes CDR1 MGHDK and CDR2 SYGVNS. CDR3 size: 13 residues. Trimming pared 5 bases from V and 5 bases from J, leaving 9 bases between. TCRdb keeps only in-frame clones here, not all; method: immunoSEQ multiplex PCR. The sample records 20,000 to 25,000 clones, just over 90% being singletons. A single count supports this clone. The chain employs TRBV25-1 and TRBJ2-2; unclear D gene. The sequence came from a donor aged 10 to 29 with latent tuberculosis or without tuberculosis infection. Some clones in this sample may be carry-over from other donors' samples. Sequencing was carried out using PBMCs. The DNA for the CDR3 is TGTGCCAGCAGTCCGACCGGGACCGGGGAGCTGTTTTTT. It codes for CASSPTGTGELFF.